The 14 T cell receptor beta chains below all came from one sample that was sequenced in a study of blood T cell repertoires in COVID-19. Profiling relied on immunoSEQ multiplex PCR, and the TCRdb table lists in-frame clones only, not all of them. The sample holds approximately 210,000 clones, 80% seen once. Sequencing was done on a sample of PBMCs or T cells enriched from blood (not recorded which). The receptors stem from a man aged 25-45 years with acute COVID-19.

The gene calls are TRBV30 and TRBJ1-1; tentative D call: TRBD1 (5 bases). Germline V lookup: CDR1 GTSNPN, CDR2 SVGIG (reference sequence). The germline V and J ends were trimmed by 0 bases and 0 bases, with 5 bases remaining between them. CDR3 size: 13 residues. This chain's CDR3 is CAWSVQVNTEAFF. The CDR3 DNA is TGTGCCTGGAGTGTACAGGTGAACACTGAAGCTTTCTTT.

V and J are TRBV18 and TRBJ1-5; a weak D match, TRBD1 (5 bases). The CDR3 runs 16 residues. The V end lost 0 bases, the J end lost 4 bases, and 13 bases lay between the germline ends. CDR1 and CDR2 (germline): KGHSH, LQKENI. As DNA, the CDR3 is TGTGCCAGCTCACCACCTGGGCAGGGAGGTAATCAGCCCCAGCATTTT. It encodes CASSPPGQGGNQPQHF.

The chain employs TRBV5-4 and TRBJ1-1, with TRBD1 as a possible D gene (6 bases). CDR1 SGHNT and CDR2 YYREEE come from the germline V gene (reference sequence). The V end lost 4 bases, the J end lost 4 bases, and 14 bases lay between the germline ends. This CDR3 comprises 14 residues. CDR3 in amino acids: CASSLPGGRTEAFF. The CDR3 nucleotides read TGTGCCAGCAGCCTGCCCGGGGGGCGCACTGAAGCTTTCTTT.

The gene calls are TRBV5-6 and TRBJ2-7, with D possibly TRBD1 on 6 matching bases. The CDR3 runs to 13 residues. The germline V and J ends were trimmed by 1 base and 2 bases, with 7 bases remaining between them. Germline V CDR1 and CDR2: SGHDT, YYEEEE. This CDR3 is CASSLRTAYEQYF. CDR3 bases: TGTGCCAGCAGCTTGAGGACAGCCTACGAGCAGTACTTC.

The chain employs TRBV9 and TRBJ2-1; D might be TRBD2 (5 bases). V lost 1 base and J lost 9, with 11 bases in between. Germline V gives CDR1 SGDLS, CDR2 YYNGEE. The CDR3 spans 13 residues. The DNA of the CDR3 is TGTGCCAGCAGCGTAAGGGTCGGGGTTGAGCAGTTCTTC. It translates to CASSVRVGVEQFF.

V is TRBV19 and J is TRBJ1-3; D uncertain. V was trimmed by 7 bases and J by 4 bases, leaving 20 bases between them. Germline CDR1 is LNHDA and CDR2 is SQIVND (reference sequence). This CDR3 contains 16 residues. The CDR3 sequence: CASKVAGISVGNTIYF. CDR3 bases: TGTGCCAGTAAGGTTGCGGGAATCTCGGTCGGAAACACCATATATTTT. Using reference TRBV19 and TRBJ1-3 for the parts outside the CDR3, the full variable domain is DGGITQSPKYLFRKEGQNVTLSCEQNLNHDAMYWYRQDPGQGLRLIYYSQIVNDFQKGDIAEGYSVSREKKESFPLTVTSAQKNPTAFYLCASKVAGISVGNTIYFGEGSWLTVV.

This chain connects TRBV6-5 to TRBJ1-2; 7 bases map to TRBD1. This CDR3 is 15 amino acids long. Germline lookup yields CDR1 MNHEY and CDR2 SVGAGI. V lost 1 base and J lost 4; bases outside the gene matches: 6. The CDR3 loop reads CASSYLTGWAYGYTF. CDR3 coding DNA: TGTGCCAGCAGTTACTTGACAGGGTGGGCCTATGGCTACACCTTC.

The rearrangement joins TRBV2 to TRBJ1-1; D possibly corresponds to TRBD1 (5 bases). V shed 0 bases and J shed 1 base, with 6 bases lying between them. CDR3 length: 14 residues. Germline V gene sequence: CDR1 SNHLY, CDR2 FYNNEI. The CDR3 region has the DNA TGTGCCAGCAGTGAAGCGCAGGGGAACACTGAAGCTTTCTTT. Amino acid sequence: CASSEAQGNTEAFF.

The chain has TRBV10-1 and TRBJ2-5; TRBD2 might be the D (6 bases). Germline CDR1 reads WNHNN; CDR2 reads SYGVQD (reference sequence). Trimming took off 3 bases at V and 3 bases at J, with 11 bases between the two ends. This CDR3 region has 14 residues. The DNA for the CDR3 is TGCGCCAGCAGTGACGGGACTGCGAAAGAGACCCAGTACTTC. The encoded protein is CASSDGTAKETQYF.

The chain links TRBV29-1 to TRBJ1-6; no clear D gene. The V end lost 4 bases, the J end lost 14 bases, and 12 bases lay between the germline ends. The CDR3 loop spans 11 amino acids. The germline gives CDR1 SQVTM, CDR2 ANQGSEA. CDR3: CSVVAGRALHF. The CDR3 DNA reads TGCAGCGTTGTGGCGGGAAGAGCCCTCCACTTT.

For this clone: This same CDR3 is encoded by further DNA sequences in the sample. The chain employs TRBV12-3 or TRBV12-4 and TRBJ1-2; no firm D call. The CDR3 totals 12 residues. Trimming took off 1 base at V and 5 bases at J, with 5 bases between the two ends. The CDR3 loop reads CASSLVPYGYTF. The DNA of the CDR3 is TGTGCCAGCAGTTTAGTCCCGTATGGCTACACCTTC.

The chain joins TRBV5-1 to TRBJ2-1; no clear D gene. CDR3 size: 12 residues. V was clipped by 0 bases and J by 14 bases, with 12 bases between them. CDR1 is SGHRS and CDR2 is YFSETQ in the germline V gene. The CDR3 bases are TGCGCCAGCAGCTTGGGCGGCTCTTGGAAGTTCTTC. This translates into CASSLGGSWKFF.

V and J are TRBV27 and TRBJ1-1; 9 bases line up with TRBD1. Per germline, CDR1 MNHEY and CDR2 SMNVEV (reference sequence). The CDR3 is 14 residues long. V shed 6 bases and J 6 bases; nucleotides not matched to a gene: 8. The CDR3 DNA is TGTGCCAGCAGCGCAGGGACAGGGATGTCTGAAGCTTTCTTT. Translated: CASSAGTGMSEAFF.

This clone was found once. The chain links TRBV6-1 to TRBJ2-3, with 10 bases identical to TRBD2. The CDR3 is 18 residues long. The V gene's germline CDR1 is MNHNS and CDR2 SASEGT. After removal of 2 bases from V and 9 bases from J, the junction contained 17 bases not matched to a gene. CDR3 sequence: CASSETSASAGGLDTQYF. Written as DNA, the CDR3 is TGTGCCAGCAGTGAAACGTCGGCATCAGCGGGGGGGTTGGACACGCAGTATTTT.